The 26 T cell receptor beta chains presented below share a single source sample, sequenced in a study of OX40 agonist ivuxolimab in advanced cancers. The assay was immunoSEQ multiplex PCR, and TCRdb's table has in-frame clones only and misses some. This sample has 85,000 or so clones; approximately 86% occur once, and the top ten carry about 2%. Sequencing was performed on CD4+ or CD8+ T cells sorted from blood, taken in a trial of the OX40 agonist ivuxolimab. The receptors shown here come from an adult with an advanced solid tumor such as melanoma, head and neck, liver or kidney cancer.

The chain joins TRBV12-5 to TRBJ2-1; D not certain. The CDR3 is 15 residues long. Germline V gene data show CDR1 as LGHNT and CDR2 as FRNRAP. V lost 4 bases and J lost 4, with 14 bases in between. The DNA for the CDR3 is TGTGCTAGTGGTTCCCTCACGGGTTCTTACAATGAGCAGTTCTTC. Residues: CASGSLTGSYNEQFF. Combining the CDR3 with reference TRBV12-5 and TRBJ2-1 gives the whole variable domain DARVTQTPRHKVTEMGQEVTMRCQPILGHNTVFWYRQTMMQGLELLAYFRNRAPLDDSGMPKDRFSAEMPDATLATLKIQPSEPRDSAVYFCASGSLTGSYNEQFFGPGTRLTVL.

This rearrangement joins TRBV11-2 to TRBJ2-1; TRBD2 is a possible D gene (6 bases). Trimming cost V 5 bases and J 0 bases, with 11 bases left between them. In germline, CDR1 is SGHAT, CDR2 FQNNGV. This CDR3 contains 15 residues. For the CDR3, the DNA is TGTGCCAGCAGCGTCGACGGGAGCTCCTACAATGAGCAGTTCTTC. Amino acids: CASSVDGSSYNEQFF.

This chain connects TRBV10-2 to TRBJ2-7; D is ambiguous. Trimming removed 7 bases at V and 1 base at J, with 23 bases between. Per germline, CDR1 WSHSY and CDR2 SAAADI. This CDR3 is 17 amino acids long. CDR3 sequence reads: CASTQLQISGLSYEQYF. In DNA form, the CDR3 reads TGCGCCAGCACACAACTTCAGATTTCGGGTCTTTCCTACGAGCAGTACTTC.

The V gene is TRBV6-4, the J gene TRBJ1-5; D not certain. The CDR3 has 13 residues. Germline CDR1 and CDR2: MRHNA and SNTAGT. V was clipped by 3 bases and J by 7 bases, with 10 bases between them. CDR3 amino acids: CASSEIGGQPQHF. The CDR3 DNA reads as TGTGCCAGCAGTGAAATAGGAGGGCAGCCCCAGCATTTT.

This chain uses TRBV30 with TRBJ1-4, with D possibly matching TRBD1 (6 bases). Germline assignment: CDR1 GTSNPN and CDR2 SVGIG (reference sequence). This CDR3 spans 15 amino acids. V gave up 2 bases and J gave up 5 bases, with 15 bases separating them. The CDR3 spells CAWSPVDSFNEKLFF. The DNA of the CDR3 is TGTGCCTGGAGTCCCGTGGACAGCTTCAATGAAAAACTGTTTTTT.

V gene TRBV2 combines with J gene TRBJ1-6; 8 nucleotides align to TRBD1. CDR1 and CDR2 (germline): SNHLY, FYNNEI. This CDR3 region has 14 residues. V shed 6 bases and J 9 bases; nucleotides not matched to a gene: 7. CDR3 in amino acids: CASSPGRGRSPLHF. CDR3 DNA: TGTGCCAGCAGCCCAGGCAGGGGGCGTTCACCCCTCCACTTT.

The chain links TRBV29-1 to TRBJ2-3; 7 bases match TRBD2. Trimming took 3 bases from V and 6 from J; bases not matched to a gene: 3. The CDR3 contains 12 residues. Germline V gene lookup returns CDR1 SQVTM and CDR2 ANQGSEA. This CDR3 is CSVEPGGDTQYF. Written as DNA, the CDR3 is TGCAGCGTTGAGCCGGGGGGTGATACGCAGTATTTT.

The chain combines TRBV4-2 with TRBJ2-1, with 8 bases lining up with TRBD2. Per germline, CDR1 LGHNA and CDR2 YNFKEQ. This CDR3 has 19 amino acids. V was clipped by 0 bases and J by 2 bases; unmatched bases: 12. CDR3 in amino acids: CASSQDSGFSGGPYNEQFF. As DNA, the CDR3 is TGTGCCAGCAGCCAAGATAGTGGTTTCAGCGGGGGCCCCTACAATGAGCAGTTCTTC.

The CDR3 nucleotides read TGCGCCAGCAGCCAGGACAGGGGGCGAGGAAACACCATATATTTT. Encoded protein: CASSQDRGRGNTIYF. This chain uses TRBV5-1 with TRBJ1-3; TRBD1 matches at 11 bases. This CDR3 has 15 amino acids. Trimming cost V 4 bases and J 4 bases; bases outside gene matches: 4. From germline, CDR1 is SGHRS and CDR2 YFSETQ.

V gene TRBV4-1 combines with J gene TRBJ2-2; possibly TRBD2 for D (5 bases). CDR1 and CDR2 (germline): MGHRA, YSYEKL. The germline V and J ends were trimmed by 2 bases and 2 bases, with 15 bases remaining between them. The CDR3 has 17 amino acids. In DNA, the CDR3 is TGCGCCAGCAGCCAAAGACCGATTGGACTTAACACCGGGGAGCTGTTTTTT. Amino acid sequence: CASSQRPIGLNTGELFF.

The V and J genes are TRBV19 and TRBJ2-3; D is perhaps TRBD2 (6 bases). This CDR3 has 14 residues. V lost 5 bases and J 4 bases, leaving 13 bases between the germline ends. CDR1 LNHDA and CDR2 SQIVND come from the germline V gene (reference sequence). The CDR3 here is CASSSRLEADTQYF. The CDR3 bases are TGTGCCAGTAGTTCGAGACTAGAGGCAGATACGCAGTATTTT.

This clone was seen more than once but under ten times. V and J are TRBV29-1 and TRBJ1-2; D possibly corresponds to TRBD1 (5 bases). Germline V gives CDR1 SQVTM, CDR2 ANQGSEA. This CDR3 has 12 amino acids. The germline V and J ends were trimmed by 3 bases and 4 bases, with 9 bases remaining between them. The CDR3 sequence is CSVDAGTYGYTF. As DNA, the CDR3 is TGCAGCGTTGACGCGGGGACCTATGGCTACACCTTC.

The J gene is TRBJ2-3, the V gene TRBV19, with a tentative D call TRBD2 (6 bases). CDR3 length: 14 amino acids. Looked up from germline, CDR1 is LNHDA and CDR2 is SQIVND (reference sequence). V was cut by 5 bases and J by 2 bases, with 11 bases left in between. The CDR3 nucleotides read TGTGCCAGTAGTCAAGCGGGCCTCACAGATACGCAGTATTTT. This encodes CASSQAGLTDTQYF.

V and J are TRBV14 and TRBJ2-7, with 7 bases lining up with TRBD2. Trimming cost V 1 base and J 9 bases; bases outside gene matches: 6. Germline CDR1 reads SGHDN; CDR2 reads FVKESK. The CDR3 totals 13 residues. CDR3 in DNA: TGTGCCAGCAGCCAAGGCCCCTGGGGGGGGCAGTACTTC. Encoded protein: CASSQGPWGGQYF.

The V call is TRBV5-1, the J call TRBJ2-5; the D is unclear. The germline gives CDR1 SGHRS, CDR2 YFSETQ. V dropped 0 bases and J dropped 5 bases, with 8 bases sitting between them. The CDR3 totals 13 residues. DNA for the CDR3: TGCGCCAGCAGCTTGGCCTTAGGTGAGACCCAGTACTTC. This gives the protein CASSLALGETQYF. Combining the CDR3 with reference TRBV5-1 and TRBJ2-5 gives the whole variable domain KAGVTQTPRYLIKTRGQQVTLSCSPISGHRSVSWYQQTPGQGLQFLFEYFSETQRNKGNFPGRFSGRQFSNSRSEMNVSTLELGDSALYLCASSLALGETQYFGPGTRLLVL.

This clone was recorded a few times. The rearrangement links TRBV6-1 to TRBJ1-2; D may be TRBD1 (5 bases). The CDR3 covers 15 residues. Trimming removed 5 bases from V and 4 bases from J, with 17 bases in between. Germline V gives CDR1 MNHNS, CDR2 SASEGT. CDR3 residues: CASSTAGQGLYGYTF. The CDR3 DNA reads TGTGCCAGCAGTACCGCTGGGCAGGGTCTCTATGGCTACACCTTC.

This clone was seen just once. In DNA, the CDR3 is TGTGCCAGCAGCAGACAGGGTATAGGATCCTACGAGCAGTACTTC. Protein sequence: CASSRQGIGSYEQYF. The chain has TRBV7-9 and TRBJ2-7; 7 bases are a match to TRBD1. The CDR3 is 15 amino acids. V was clipped by 5 bases and J by 1 base; unmatched bases: 8. Germline V CDR1 and CDR2: SEHNR, FQNEAQ (reference sequence).

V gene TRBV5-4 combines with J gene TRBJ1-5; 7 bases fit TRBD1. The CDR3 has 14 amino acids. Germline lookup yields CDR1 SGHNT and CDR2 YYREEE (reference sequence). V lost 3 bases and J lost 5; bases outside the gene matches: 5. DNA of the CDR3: TGTGCCAGCAGCTCGAGGGACAGCCATCAGCCCCAGCATTTT. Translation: CASSSRDSHQPQHF. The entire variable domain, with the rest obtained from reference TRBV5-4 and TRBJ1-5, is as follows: ETGVTQSPTHLIKTRGQQVTLRCSSQSGHNTVSWYQQALGQGPQFIFQYYREEENGRGNFPPRFSGLQFPNYSSELNVNALELDDSALYLCASSSRDSHQPQHFGDGTRLSIL.

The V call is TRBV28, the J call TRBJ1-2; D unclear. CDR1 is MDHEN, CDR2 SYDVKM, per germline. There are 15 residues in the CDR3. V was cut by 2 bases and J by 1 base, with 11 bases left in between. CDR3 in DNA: TGTGCCAGCAGTTTAACCCAGACCGATAACTATGGCTACACCTTC. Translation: CASSLTQTDNYGYTF.

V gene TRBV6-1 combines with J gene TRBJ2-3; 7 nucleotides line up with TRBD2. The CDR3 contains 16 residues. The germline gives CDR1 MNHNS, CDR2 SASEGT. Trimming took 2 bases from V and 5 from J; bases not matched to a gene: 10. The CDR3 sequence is CASSESVGGWQDTQYF. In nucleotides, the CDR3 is TGTGCCAGCAGTGAATCGGTGGGGGGGTGGCAAGATACGCAGTATTTT.

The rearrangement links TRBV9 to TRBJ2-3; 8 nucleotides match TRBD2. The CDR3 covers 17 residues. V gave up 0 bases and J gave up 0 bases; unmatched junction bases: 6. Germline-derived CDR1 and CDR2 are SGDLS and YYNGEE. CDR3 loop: CASSVAARGASTDTQYF. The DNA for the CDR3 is TGTGCCAGCAGCGTAGCTGCGCGGGGGGCTAGCACAGATACGCAGTATTTT. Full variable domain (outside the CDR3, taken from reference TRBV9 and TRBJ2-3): DSGVTQTPKHLITATGQRVTLRCSPRSGDLSVYWYQQSLDQGLQFLIQYYNGEERAKGNILERFSAQQFPDLHSELNLSSLELGDSALYFCASSVAARGASTDTQYFGPGTRLTVL.

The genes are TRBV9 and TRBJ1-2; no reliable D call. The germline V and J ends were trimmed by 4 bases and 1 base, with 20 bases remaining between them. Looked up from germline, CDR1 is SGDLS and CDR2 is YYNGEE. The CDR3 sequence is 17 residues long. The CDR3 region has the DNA TGTGCCAGCAGCCCTCAGTCGGACCTCCCCGGTAACTATGGCTACACCTTC. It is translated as CASSPQSDLPGNYGYTF.

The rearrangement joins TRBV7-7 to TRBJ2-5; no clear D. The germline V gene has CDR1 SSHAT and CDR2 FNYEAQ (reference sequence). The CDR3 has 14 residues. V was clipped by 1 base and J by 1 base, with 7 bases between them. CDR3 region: CASSLGGFQETQYF. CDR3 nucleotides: TGTGCCAGCAGCTTAGGTGGGTTCCAAGAGACCCAGTACTTC.

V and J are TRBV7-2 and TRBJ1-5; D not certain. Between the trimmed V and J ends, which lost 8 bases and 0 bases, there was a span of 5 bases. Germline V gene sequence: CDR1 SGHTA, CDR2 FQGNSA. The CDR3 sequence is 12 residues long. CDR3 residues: CASGRSNQPQHF. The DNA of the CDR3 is TGTGCCAGCGGGCGTAGCAATCAGCCCCAGCATTTT.

The CDR3 reads CASSLWDSQETQYF. The CDR3 DNA sequence: TGTGCCAGCAGTTTATGGGACTCCCAAGAGACCCAGTACTTC. The chain links TRBV28 to TRBJ2-5; a weak D match, TRBD2 (5 bases). Germline V gene sequence: CDR1 MDHEN, CDR2 SYDVKM. Trimming removed 0 bases at V and 1 base at J, with 6 bases between. This CDR3 comprises 14 residues.

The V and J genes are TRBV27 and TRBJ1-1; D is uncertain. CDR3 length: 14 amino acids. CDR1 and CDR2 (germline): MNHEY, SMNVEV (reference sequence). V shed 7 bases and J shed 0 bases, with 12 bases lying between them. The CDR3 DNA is TGTGCCAGCAAAAAACGGAGCCTGAACACTGAAGCTTTCTTT. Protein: CASKKRSLNTEAFF.